This T cell receptor beta chain stems from a study of early T cells in non-severe SARS-CoV-2 infection. Study context: It was bulk RNA from unsorted whole blood that was sequenced, and the chains were unpaired.

Unique molecular identifiers were added to individual cDNA molecules. TCRdb itself ran the 5' RACE reads through MiXCR, one entry per CDR3 protein. Of 70,000 or so distinct CDR3 sequences in the sample, around a tenth are singletons; the top ten hold 6% to 8.5%. Study-level points and caveats: Reliance on VDJdb matching favored anti-spike CD8 responses; private and CD4 specificities were missed.

On this clonotype: What it binds is unknown.

Trimming stripped 1 base from V and 10 bases from J, with 36 bases between. Germline V gene data show CDR1 as SGHDT and CDR2 as YYEEEE. The CDR3 extends over 22 amino acids. This receptor was obtained from an adult who was a healthcare worker with PCR-confirmed SARS-CoV-2 infection or an uninfected control (not recorded which). The gene calls are TRBV5-6 and TRBJ1-6; tentative D call: TRBD1 (6 bases). Sequencing was performed on whole blood, taken at baseline. The CDR3: CASSLSGGEGGKRSLIVSPLHF. CDR3 sequence (DNA): TGTGCCAGCAGCTTGTCGGGGGGCGAGGGTGGTAAGCGGTCCCTGATCGTCTCACCCCTCCACTTT.